The 26 T cell receptor beta chains reported below all come from one sample, sequenced in a study of blood T cells in healthy people across ages. Primed by a sample-barcoded 5' primer and a J-beta primer mix, a second PCR proceeded for roughly 6 to 12 cycles. TCRdb passed the 5' RACE reads through MiXCR, listing each CDR3 protein once. Here the sample spans 1.5 million to 2 million distinct CDR3 sequences, approximately 50% being singletons. Sample: blood. The receptors shown here come from a woman aged 40-49 years in good health.

The chain recombines TRBV12-3 or TRBV12-4 with TRBJ2-1, with 12 nucleotides matching TRBD2. This CDR3 region has 17 residues. J lost 7 bases, V lost 1 base, and 8 bases had no gene match. CDR3 in amino acids: CASSLGRTSGVVNEQFF. The DNA for the CDR3 is TGTGCCAGCAGTTTAGGGAGGACTAGCGGGGTAGTGAATGAGCAGTTCTTC.

This chain joins TRBV20-1 and TRBJ2-3; 7 nucleotides match TRBD1. The CDR3 covers 16 residues. Germline V gene data show CDR1 as DFQATT and CDR2 as SNEGSKA (reference sequence). V dropped 5 bases and J dropped 0; count of bases not matched to a gene: 11. The CDR3 spells CSAPTTGRVSTDTQYF. The CDR3 DNA is TGCAGTGCTCCAACGACAGGGAGAGTTAGCACAGATACGCAGTATTTT.

Notes on this clonotype: Relative to the germline gene, one junction end is altered; a read error may explain this. This chain joins TRBV15 and TRBJ2-4, with a weak D call TRBD2 (5 bases). CDR3 size: 17 residues. From germline, CDR1 is LNHNV and CDR2 YYDKDF (reference sequence). The CDR3 bases are TGTGCCTCCAGCACCCAGGACCGGGGTGGGCTGGGAAACATTCAGTACTTC. This gives the protein CASSTQDRGGLGNIQYF. The full variable domain, its missing parts supplied by reference TRBV15 and TRBJ2-4, is DAMVIQNPRYQVTQFGKPVTLSCSQTLNHNVMYWYQQKSSQAPKLLFHYYDKDFNNEADTPDNFQSRRPNTSFCFLDIRSPGLGDTAMYLCASSTQDRGGLGNIQYFGAGTRLSVL.

With respect to this clonotype: The junction shows a germline mismatch at one end, possibly a read error. V usage is TRBV7-2 and J usage is TRBJ2-5, with D unresolved. This CDR3 comprises 15 residues. Germline loops: CDR1 SGHTA, CDR2 FQGNSA. CDR3 residues: CVSSLVWGGKETQYF. The CDR3 nucleotides are TGTGTCAGCAGCTTAGTGTGGGGTGGAAAAGAGACCCAGTACTTC.

The V call is TRBV3-1, the J call TRBJ2-7, with a tentative D call TRBD2 (7 bases). CDR1 LGHDT and CDR2 YNNKEL come from the germline V gene (reference sequence). This CDR3 region has 16 residues. Trimming removed 6 bases from V and 3 bases from J, with 21 bases in between. The CDR3, as DNA: TGTGCCAGCAGACACAACGCGGGGGCGCGGGTCTACGAGCAGTACTTC. It encodes CASRHNAGARVYEQYF.

V gene TRBV6-2 or TRBV6-3 combines with J gene TRBJ2-7; no clear D. CDR3 length: 16 residues. Germline V lookup: CDR1 MNHEY, CDR2 SVGEGT. Deletions cut 6 bases from V and 0 bases from J, with 18 bases between. The CDR3 coding sequence is TGTGCCAGCAGGGGTGGGCTTACCGTGAGCTCCTACGAGCAGTACTTC. Translating it yields CASRGGLTVSSYEQYF.

Of note for this clonotype: The junction departs from germline at one end; a sequencing error may be responsible. V is TRBV7-6 and J is TRBJ2-7; D remains unclear. The CDR3 totals 14 residues. The germline V gene encodes CDR1 SGHVS and CDR2 FNYEAQ. CDR3 protein: CASSPLLSSYEQYF. The CDR3 coding sequence is TGTGCCAGCAGCCCGCTCCTGAGCTCCTATGAGCAGTACTTC. Based on the CDR3 plus reference TRBV7-6 and TRBJ2-7, the full variable domain is GAGVSQSPRYKVTKRGQDVALRCDPISGHVSLYWYRQALGQGPEFLTYFNYEAQQDKSGLPNDRFSAERPEGSISTLTIQRTEQRDSAMYRCASSPLLSSYEQYFGPGTRLTVT.

This chain uses TRBV20-1 with TRBJ2-5; D not certain. The germline V gene has CDR1 DFQATT and CDR2 SNEGSKA (reference sequence). Trimming took 0 bases from V and 2 from J, leaving 13 bases between them. The CDR3 is 15 residues long. CDR3 amino acids: CSARDLRVGQETQYF. As DNA, the CDR3 is TGCAGTGCTAGAGATCTCCGGGTTGGTCAAGAGACCCAGTACTTC.

This clonotype turned up a few times. The chain uses TRBV29-1 and TRBJ2-7; 9 bases align to TRBD1. In germline, CDR1 is SQVTM, CDR2 ANQGSEA. The J segment lost 5 bases and the V segment lost 8 bases, leaving 10 bases of the junction unmatched. The CDR3 extends over 13 amino acids. The CDR3 spells CSFSGTGINEQYF. In DNA form, the CDR3 reads TGCAGCTTCTCCGGGACAGGGATCAACGAGCAGTACTTC.

The chain couples TRBV7-2 to TRBJ2-6; D is undetermined. This CDR3 region has 16 residues. The ends were cut back, 2 bases at V and 0 bases at J, with 8 bases in the middle. Germline V gene sequence: CDR1 SGHTA, CDR2 FQGNSA. The CDR3 is CASSLRRFSGANVLTF. As DNA, the CDR3 is TGTGCCAGCAGCTTAAGACGTTTCTCTGGGGCCAACGTCCTGACTTTC.

V and J are TRBV15 and TRBJ2-7, with unresolved D. The ends were cut back, 5 bases at V and 3 bases at J, with 11 bases in the middle. The germline gives CDR1 LNHNV, CDR2 YYDKDF (reference sequence). This CDR3 spans 13 amino acids. Here the CDR3 reads CATSAKLIYEQYF. The CDR3 DNA sequence: TGTGCCACCAGCGCGAAGCTGATCTACGAGCAGTACTTC.

About this clonotype: At one end the junction does not follow the germline gene, possibly because of a read error. V usage is TRBV6-5 and J usage is TRBJ2-7; D not certain. This CDR3 contains 14 residues. CDR1 is MNHEY, CDR2 SVGAGI, per germline. CDR3 DNA sequence: TGTGCCAGCAGTTACGGGGATAGCTCCTACGAGCGGTACTTC. Amino acid sequence: CASSYGDSSYERYF.

The CDR3 sequence is CASSPRTGMGKETQYF. In nucleotides, the CDR3 is TGTGCCAGCAGCCCCCGGACAGGGATGGGGAAAGAGACCCAGTACTTC. The chain combines TRBV7-6 with TRBJ2-5, with 8 bases identical to TRBD1. J was trimmed by 3 bases and V by 5 bases; bases with no gene match: 11. Germline CDR1 is SGHVS and CDR2 is FNYEAQ. This CDR3 comprises 16 residues.

This chain links TRBV6-2 or TRBV6-3 with TRBJ2-7, with D perhaps matching TRBD1 (6 bases). This CDR3 contains 14 residues. The V end was cut by 0 bases, the J end by 4 bases, with 10 bases between. Germline CDR1 is MNHEY and CDR2 is SVGEGT. Here the CDR3 DNA reads TGTGCCAGCAGTTACTCACAGGGTATATACGAGCAGTACTTC. Translated: CASSYSQGIYEQYF.

This clonotype was detected a few times. CDR3 sequence: CASSALAGTYNEQFF. The CDR3 coding sequence is TGTGCCAGCAGTGCCCTAGCGGGGACCTACAATGAGCAGTTCTTC. The V and J genes are TRBV6-1 and TRBJ2-1, with TRBD2 matching over 9 bases. After removal of 4 bases from V and 2 bases from J, the junction contained 3 bases not matched to a gene. Germline V lookup: CDR1 MNHNS, CDR2 SASEGT. The CDR3 covers 15 residues.

This clonotype turned up a few times. V gene TRBV10-2 combines with J gene TRBJ2-3; no clear D gene. Deletions cut 6 bases from V and 2 bases from J, with 6 bases between. There are 12 residues in the CDR3. Germline V gene sequence: CDR1 WSHSY, CDR2 SAAADI. CDR3 DNA: TGCGCCAGCAGATCAAACACAGATACGCAGTATTTT. This gives the protein CASRSNTDTQYF.

This clonotype turned up a few times. The chain carries TRBV5-1 and TRBJ2-1; maybe TRBD2 (6 bases). Trimming pared 3 bases from V and 8 bases from J, leaving 18 bases between. Germline CDR1 SGHRS, CDR2 YFSETQ. The CDR3 is 15 amino acids. Written as DNA, the CDR3 is TGCGCCAGCAGCTCGGGACTCGGGGATCTATATGAGCAGTTCTTC. Protein: CASSSGLGDLYEQFF.

The chain links TRBV7-3 to TRBJ1-1; no clear D gene. V lost 5 bases and J 1 base, leaving 8 bases between the germline ends. This CDR3 has 13 amino acids. Germline CDR1 is SGHTA and CDR2 is FQGTGA. The CDR3 here is CASSTQRNTEAFF. DNA for the CDR3: TGTGCCAGCAGCACACAGAGGAACACTGAAGCTTTCTTT.

This clonotype has a handful of counts. The rearrangement uses TRBV9 and TRBJ1-2; 8 bases agree with TRBD1. The CDR3 contains 15 residues. Germline V CDR1 and CDR2: SGDLS, YYNGEE. V lost 2 bases and J lost 8; bases outside the gene matches: 11. CDR3 sequence (DNA): TGTGCCAGCAGCGTTCAGGACAGGGCGGGTGAAGGCTACACCTTC. Its translation: CASSVQDRAGEGYTF. The whole variable domain, remainder taken from reference TRBV9 and TRBJ1-2, is DSGVTQTPKHLITATGQRVTLRCSPRSGDLSVYWYQQSLDQGLQFLIQYYNGEERAKGNILERFSAQQFPDLHSELNLSSLELGDSALYFCASSVQDRAGEGYTFGSGTRLTVV.

This chain uses TRBV11-2 with TRBJ2-5; possibly TRBD2 for D (7 bases). This CDR3 region has 15 residues. Germline-derived CDR1 and CDR2 are SGHAT and FQNNGV. Trimming shortened V by 5 bases and J by 2 bases, and 15 bases separated the two germline ends. CDR3 nucleotides: TGTGCCAGCAGCGTGGAGGGGGGGGAACAAGAGACCCAGTACTTC. Protein product: CASSVEGGEQETQYF.

The chain couples TRBV3-1 to TRBJ1-1; 11 bases fit TRBD1. The CDR3 has 14 residues. Germline CDR1 LGHDT, CDR2 YNNKEL (reference sequence). J gave up 8 bases and V 3 bases, and 5 bases lay outside the gene matches. CDR3 region: CASSQGQGGNEAFF. The CDR3 DNA sequence: TGTGCCAGCAGCCAGGGACAGGGGGGAAACGAAGCTTTCTTT.

This clonotype was observed a handful of times. The chain employs TRBV20-1 and TRBJ2-7, with TRBD1 identical over 7 bases. The CDR3 totals 14 residues. Germline lookup yields CDR1 DFQATT and CDR2 SNEGSKA (reference sequence). J was trimmed by 3 bases and V by 3 bases; bases with no gene match: 8. Here the CDR3 reads CSARPRDSSYEQYF. The CDR3 region has the DNA TGCAGTGCTAGGCCAAGGGACAGCAGCTACGAGCAGTACTTC.

J is TRBJ2-3 and V is TRBV20-1; TRBD2 agrees at 8 bases. With 3 bases clipped from V and 6 bases from J, the junction kept 20 bases outside the gene matches. Germline V CDR1 and CDR2: DFQATT, SNEGSKA (reference sequence). This CDR3 comprises 18 residues. As DNA, the CDR3 is TGCAGTGCTAGCCCCGAACACATCTTAGCGGGGCTAACGGATACGCAGTATTTT. This encodes CSASPEHILAGLTDTQYF.

This clonotype was seen a handful of times. The chain couples TRBV6-1 to TRBJ1-1; D gene ambiguous. With 0 bases removed from V and 1 base from J, the gap between germline ends came to 0 bases. This CDR3 comprises 12 residues. From germline, CDR1 is MNHNS and CDR2 SASEGT. CDR3 nucleotide sequence: TGTGCCAGCAGTGAAGCGAACACTGAAGCTTTCTTT. The encoded protein is CASSEANTEAFF.

V usage is TRBV27 and J usage is TRBJ2-3, with no clear D. Germline lookup yields CDR1 MNHEY and CDR2 SMNVEV (reference sequence). V shed 7 bases and J shed 0 bases, with 11 bases lying between them. The CDR3 has 14 residues. Here the CDR3 reads CASTRIYSTDTQYF. The DNA of the CDR3 is TGTGCCAGCACCCGAATATATAGCACAGATACGCAGTATTTT.

This clonotype has a handful of counts. At one boundary the junction diverges from the germline segment, which might be a read error. The chain links TRBV7-6 to TRBJ2-5, with D maybe TRBD1 (6 bases). The CDR3 length is 15 residues. CDR1 and CDR2 (germline): SGHVS, FNYEAQ. CDR3 protein: CASSLAGGAGDEQYF. The CDR3 DNA follows: TGCGCCAGCAGCTTAGCTGGGGGCGCAGGCGATGAGCAGTACTTC.